This TCR beta chain was recorded in a study of cytomegalovirus exposure and HLA in healthy donors. The V and J ends lost 2 bases and 5 bases, in that order; junction bases with no gene match: 5. From germline, CDR1 is SGHRS and CDR2 YFSETQ. The CDR3 consists of 16 residues. Primers for the PCR totalled 60 Vbeta and 13 Jbeta. Some clones are missing from TCRdb's copy, which holds only in-frame ones; the method was immunoSEQ multiplex PCR. This table holds roughly 180,000 clones, over 80% found once. The sequence derives from a boy under 10 years old in good health and CMV-seronegative. This chain uses TRBV5-1 with TRBJ2-2; 11 bases map to TRBD1. The source material was PBMCs. The CDR3 nucleotides read TGCGCCAGCAGCTTCCCCGGGACAGGGGGAACCGGGGAGCTGTTTTTT. Its protein is CASSFPGTGGTGELFF. Full variable domain (missing parts from reference TRBV5-1 and TRBJ2-2): KAGVTQTPRYLIKTRGQQVTLSCSPISGHRSVSWYQQTPGQGLQFLFEYFSETQRNKGNFPGRFSGRQFSNSRSEMNVSTLELGDSALYLCASSFPGTGGTGELFFGEGSRLTVL.